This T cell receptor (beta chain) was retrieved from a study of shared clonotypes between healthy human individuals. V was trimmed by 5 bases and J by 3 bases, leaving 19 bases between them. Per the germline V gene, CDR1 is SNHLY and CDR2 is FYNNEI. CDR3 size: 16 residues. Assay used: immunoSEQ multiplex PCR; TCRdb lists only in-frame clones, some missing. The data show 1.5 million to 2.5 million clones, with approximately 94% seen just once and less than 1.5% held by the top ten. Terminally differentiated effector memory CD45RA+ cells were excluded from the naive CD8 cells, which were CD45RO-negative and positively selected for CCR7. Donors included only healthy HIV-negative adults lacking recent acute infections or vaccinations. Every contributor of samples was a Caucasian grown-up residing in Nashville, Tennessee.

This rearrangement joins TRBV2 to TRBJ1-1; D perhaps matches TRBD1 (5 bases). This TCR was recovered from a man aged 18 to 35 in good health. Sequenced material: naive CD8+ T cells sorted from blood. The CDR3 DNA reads TGTGCCAGCAGTAAATCGAGGAGGATGGGGGACACTGAAGCTTTCTTT. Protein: CASSKSRRMGDTEAFF.